This entry is about one T cell receptor beta chain. Its antigen is still unknown. Method: immunoSEQ multiplex PCR; TCRdb's copy keeps in-frame clones and lacks some. The sample carries 150,000 or so clones, around 92% recorded once. The data were obtained in a study of T cell responses to AZD1222 COVID-19 vaccine. As for the study in general: Second doses that came at about 4 or about 12 weeks were put together.

Findings and limits, study-wide: Clonal diversity was possibly underestimated, and the donors were mostly white British, with more females. At baseline, just 5 or 6 AZD1222 recipients tested seropositive. Repertoires were collected only later (after the peak T cell response had occurred).

The CDR3 loop spans 17 amino acids. The gene calls are TRBV21-1 and TRBJ2-1. TRBV21-1 is deemed a pseudogene. The sample consisted of peripheral blood, taken on day 0 of AZD1222 vaccination. The source is an adult in good health. The CDR3 sequence is CATYIPASTEGYNEQFF. CDR3 nucleotides: TGTGCCACTTATATACCGGCGAGCACCGAGGGGTACAATGAGCAGTTCTTC.